One sample yielded the 21 T cell receptor beta chains listed below, sequenced in a study of early T cells in non-severe SARS-CoV-2 infection. MiXCR, applied by TCRdb to the 5' RACE reads, yields one record per CDR3 protein. The sample lists about 100,000 distinct CDR3 sequences, around an eighth occurring once. The sequencing sample was made of whole blood. These receptors were obtained from an adult who was a healthcare worker with PCR-confirmed SARS-CoV-2 infection or an uninfected control (not recorded which).

This clonotype has just a few counts. V gene TRBV29-1 combines with J gene TRBJ2-1; 9 bases match TRBD1. The junction had 5 bases not matched to a gene; V was cut back by 6 bases and J by 8 bases. The CDR3 totals 12 residues. Germline CDR1 and CDR2: SQVTM and ANQGSEA. This chain's CDR3 is CSVTTGGDEQFF. The CDR3 nucleotides are TGCAGCGTAACGACAGGGGGGGATGAGCAGTTCTTC.

This clonotype was recorded a few times. The chain recombines TRBV7-2 with TRBJ1-1, with 7 positions matching TRBD1. The germline CDR1 and CDR2 sequences are SGHTA and FQGNSA. V was pared by 0 bases and J by 2 bases, with 3 bases of the junction left unmatched. The CDR3 is 15 amino acids. The CDR3 bases are TGTGCCAGCAGCTTAGCGGGACAGTTCAACACTGAAGCTTTCTTT. It specifies CASSLAGQFNTEAFF.

This clonotype was recorded at least ten times. CDR3 sequence: CAISESTGNSYEQYF. The CDR3 DNA reads TGTGCCATCAGTGAGTCGACAGGGAACTCCTACGAGCAGTACTTC. The chain uses TRBV10-3 and TRBJ2-7; 7 bases align to TRBD1. The V gene's germline CDR1 is ENHRY and CDR2 SYGVKD. J was trimmed by 0 bases and V by 0 bases; bases with no gene match: 2. CDR3 length: 15 amino acids.

This clonotype was observed a few times. This sequence joins TRBV28 and TRBJ1-1, with 7 bases identical to TRBD1. The ends lost 5 bases at V and 3 bases at J; junction bases unmatched: 6. Germline V gives CDR1 MDHEN, CDR2 SYDVKM. CDR3 length: 14 residues. DNA of the CDR3: TGTGCCAGCAGTGTGACAGGGCGCGACACTGAAGCTTTCTTT. As protein: CASSVTGRDTEAFF.

This clonotype was counted a few times. The genes are TRBV9 and TRBJ2-1; D ambiguous. CDR1 is SGDLS and CDR2 is YYNGEE in the germline V gene. This CDR3 is 14 amino acids long. The V end was cut by 4 bases, the J end by 2 bases, with 10 bases between. The CDR3 loop is CASSPYNTYNEQFF. CDR3 DNA sequence: TGTGCCAGCAGCCCCTATAACACCTACAATGAGCAGTTCTTC.

This clonotype was recorded at least ten times. V and J are TRBV10-3 and TRBJ2-7; D is unresolved. Germline V CDR1 and CDR2: ENHRY, SYGVKD. Trimming cost V 3 bases and J 4 bases, with 4 bases left between them. The CDR3 sequence is 11 residues long. The CDR3 DNA follows: TGTGCCATCAGTGACCAATACGAGCAGTACTTC. Translated: CAISDQYEQYF.

This clonotype occurred many times. V usage is TRBV9 and J usage is TRBJ2-3, with TRBD1 as a possible D gene (5 bases). V was clipped by 4 bases and J by 0 bases, with 9 bases between them. Germline V lookup: CDR1 SGDLS, CDR2 YYNGEE. The CDR3 is 14 residues long. CDR3 sequence reads: CASSPRASTDTQYF. The CDR3 DNA is TGTGCCAGCAGCCCCAGGGCTAGCACAGATACGCAGTATTTT.

This chain joins TRBV12-3 or TRBV12-4 and TRBJ1-1; 8 positions agree with TRBD1. The ends lost 3 bases at V and 7 bases at J; junction bases unmatched: 4. This CDR3 is built from 13 residues. The CDR3 nucleotides read TGTGCCAGCAGTTTCCAGGGGGCCTTTGAAGCTTTCTTT. The encoded protein is CASSFQGAFEAFF.

This clonotype turned up a few times. This sequence joins TRBV12-5 and TRBJ1-2, with D maybe TRBD1 (6 bases). The CDR3 has 15 amino acids. Germline V gene data show CDR1 as LGHNT and CDR2 as FRNRAP. Trimming left V 2 bases short and J 4 bases short, with 14 bases between. The CDR3: CASGLSGQKIYGYTF. The CDR3 DNA is TGTGCTAGTGGTTTGTCAGGACAGAAGATCTATGGCTACACCTTC.

The rearrangement uses TRBV21-1 and TRBJ2-2; the table calls TRBD1, which could not be checked here. TRBV21-1 is marked as a pseudogene. CDR3 length: 14 amino acids. CDR3 nucleotide sequence: TGTGCCAGCAGCCACCCGGAGAACACCGGGGAGCTGTTTTTT. It yields the protein CASSHPENTGELFF.

This clonotype was seen at least ten times. This sequence joins TRBV11-2 and TRBJ2-7; 9 bases match TRBD1. The V gene end was trimmed by 2 bases and the J gene end by 5 bases; junction bases not matched to a gene: 10. CDR1 and CDR2 (germline): SGHAT, FQNNGV. This CDR3 has 16 residues. The CDR3 is CASSLRPGQGADEQYF. CDR3 in DNA: TGTGCCAGCAGCTTACGACCGGGACAGGGCGCGGACGAGCAGTACTTC.

Only one count was recorded for this clonotype. This could be a read error, since a much larger clone is one nucleotide away. The rearrangement uses TRBV11-2 and TRBJ1-1; D gene uncertain. V lost 4 bases, J lost 7 bases, and 10 bases lay in between. The CDR3 extends over 12 amino acids. CDR1 and CDR2 from the germline V gene are SGHAT and FQNNGV. The CDR3 DNA follows: TGTGCCAGCAGCTCCGTGACGATTGAAGCTTTCTTT. Its translation: CASSSVTIEAFF.

In its sample, this clonotype was seen a few times. J is TRBJ2-5 and V is TRBV5-1; TRBD2 matches at 10 bases. This CDR3 has 16 amino acids. Trimming at V came to 1 base and at J to 2 bases, leaving 5 bases not matched to a gene. Germline CDR1 reads SGHRS; CDR2 reads YFSETQ. In nucleotides, the CDR3 is TGCGCCAGCAGCTTGTCCAGCGGGAGGGCTCAAGAGACCCAGTACTTC. Its translation is CASSLSSGRAQETQYF.

This clonotype was found many times. The CDR3 DNA is TGTGCCAGCAGCTTAAACGGCCGAACGAATCAGCCCCAGCATTTT. This translates into CASSLNGRTNQPQHF. The genes are TRBV7-9 and TRBJ1-5; no reliable D call. Germline V CDR1 and CDR2: SEHNR, FQNEAQ (reference sequence). CDR3 length: 15 amino acids. Trimming left V 2 bases short and J 4 bases short, with 12 bases between.

This rearrangement joins TRBV9 to TRBJ2-2, with 8 bases fitting TRBD1. The V gene end was trimmed by 7 bases and the J gene end by 4 bases; junction bases not matched to a gene: 3. CDR3 size: 13 residues. Germline CDR1 reads SGDLS; CDR2 reads YYNGEE. The CDR3 sequence is CASDRGGTGELFF. The CDR3 DNA sequence: TGTGCCAGCGACAGGGGAGGCACCGGGGAGCTGTTTTTT.

This clonotype was seen repeatedly, ten times or more. V usage is TRBV12-3 or TRBV12-4 and J usage is TRBJ2-1; D tentatively reads TRBD1 or TRBD2 (5 bases each). Trimming took off 5 bases at V and 6 bases at J, with 17 bases between the two ends. CDR3 length: 15 amino acids. In DNA form, the CDR3 reads TGTGCCAGCAGTCCTCCGGGACCGCCCCGCAATGAGCAGTTCTTC. This gives the protein CASSPPGPPRNEQFF.

This chain links TRBV19 with TRBJ1-2, with D possibly TRBD1 on 5 matching bases. V was shortened by 4 bases and J by 7 bases, with 16 bases between the two germline ends. CDR3 length: 14 residues. Germline CDR1 reads LNHDA; CDR2 reads SQIVND (reference sequence). The CDR3 is CASSTLQGSGGYTF. The CDR3 DNA sequence: TGTGCCAGTAGTACCCTTCAGGGATCCGGTGGCTACACCTTC.

This clonotype has more than one count but fewer than ten. The rearrangement joins TRBV5-1 to TRBJ2-6, with D possibly matching TRBD2 (5 bases). Germline assignment: CDR1 SGHRS and CDR2 YFSETQ. The CDR3 extends over 20 amino acids. V lost 0 bases and J 2 bases, leaving 21 bases between the germline ends. The CDR3 DNA reads as TGCGCCAGCAGCTTGGCCATAGACCCGGTTCGGGGAGCTGGGGCCAACGTCCTGACTTTC. This translates into CASSLAIDPVRGAGANVLTF.

The chain employs TRBV9 and TRBJ2-2, with D perhaps being TRBD1 or TRBD2 (5 bases each). Germline CDR1 reads SGDLS; CDR2 reads YYNGEE. Trimming stripped 0 bases from V and 6 bases from J, with 9 bases between. The CDR3 is 14 residues long. The CDR3 DNA reads as TGTGCCAGCAGCGTAGGGGGGTACGCCGGGGAGCTGTTTTTT. The encoded protein is CASSVGGYAGELFF.

This clonotype occurred a few times. The gene calls are TRBV6-1 and TRBJ1-1; no firm D call. The CDR3 extends over 16 amino acids. From germline, CDR1 is MNHNS and CDR2 SASEGT. The V end lost 0 bases, the J end lost 0 bases, and 11 bases lay between the germline ends. CDR3 sequence: CASSEALASMNTEAFF. The DNA for the CDR3 is TGTGCCAGCAGTGAAGCACTCGCCAGCATGAACACTGAAGCTTTCTTT.

J is TRBJ1-1 and V is TRBV7-9; maybe TRBD1 (5 bases). V lost 4 bases and J 5 bases, leaving 17 bases between the germline ends. The CDR3 covers 15 residues. From germline, CDR1 is SEHNR and CDR2 FQNEAQ (reference sequence). The CDR3 here is CASSSAIQGSTEAFF. DNA for the CDR3: TGTGCCAGCAGCTCCGCCATTCAGGGTTCGACTGAAGCTTTCTTT.